The present T cell receptor (beta chain) was sequenced within a study of Ad26.COV2.S vaccination and SARS-CoV-2 variants. Findings of the study overall: It was reported that spike-specific CD8+ and CD4+ T cell responses were substantially broad after vaccination. Total T cell responses were possibly underestimated by TCR breadth and depth analyses.

Method: immunoSEQ multiplex PCR; TCRdb's copy keeps in-frame clones and lacks some. The profile shows fewer than 800,000 clones, roughly 90% of them singletons. Per the germline V gene, CDR1 is SGHNT and CDR2 is YYREEE (reference sequence). The CDR3 consists of 13 residues. The V and J ends lost 4 bases and 4 bases respectively, with 12 bases between them. The treatment: over 15 received Ad26.COV2.S at low or high dose, single or two shots; about 5 received placebo; per-sample allocation not given. Samples analyzed were those drawn on day 63 after the first vaccine or placebo injection. This clone has a count of ten or more. The antigen remains undetermined.

Sequenced material: peripheral blood, taken in a trial of Ad26.COV2.S vaccine versus placebo. The TCR originated in a person aged 18-60 years who received the Ad26.COV2.S COVID-19 vaccine or a placebo. The chain recombines TRBV5-4 with TRBJ2-7, with D possibly being TRBD1 (5 bases). CDR3 residues: CASSRQSGYEQYF. CDR3 sequence (DNA): TGTGCCAGCAGCCGACAGAGTGGGTACGAGCAGTACTTC.